This TCR beta chain was recovered during a study of naive and memory T cell subsets. Study conclusions and caveats: Especially in CD8 cells, naive repertoires contained a few larger clonotypes, possibly CD45RA-re-expressing memory cells. The power law exponent of TCR abundance differed between naive and memory cells.

As for this clonotype: As yet, its antigen is unknown.

The beta constant-region primer was an equimolar mix of two oligonucleotides covering TRBC1 and TRBC2. TCRdb processed the UMI-ligation and nested PCR reads anew with MiXCR; each CDR3 protein has one entry. The sample has roughly 140,000 distinct CDR3 sequences; 15% to 20% are singletons. Cells stained for CD3, CD4, CD8, CD45RA and CD27 were sorted into four subsets. The CDR3 runs to 14 residues. Looked up from germline, CDR1 is DFQATT and CDR2 is SNEGSKA (reference sequence). Trimming left V 0 bases short and J 0 bases short, with 6 bases between. The sample taken for sequencing was naive CD4+ T cells from blood. The chain is built from TRBV20-1 and TRBJ1-3, with a possible D match to TRBD1 (5 bases). The clonotype comes from a human donor in good health. CDR3 amino acids: CSAREGASGNTIYF. Written as DNA, the CDR3 is TGCAGTGCTAGAGAAGGGGCCTCTGGAAACACCATATATTTT.